Here is one T cell receptor (beta chain) with its context. As yet, its antigen is unknown. The sample is drawn from a study of T-cell reconstitution after alpha-beta-depleted transplantation in children. Study observations and caveats: Several hundred rapidly expanded clones from non-depleted graft cells reportedly supplied alpha-beta T cells about two months post-transplant. Some patients' high day-60 TCRbeta diversity was traced to surviving recipient T cells and thymic progenitors. At one year after transplant, newly produced T cells mostly accounted for T-cell counts and diversity.

Unique molecular identifiers tagged the TCRbeta library. Each CDR3 protein gets one entry after TCRdb re-called the PCR reads with MiXCR. In the table there are approximately 79,000 distinct CDR3 sequences, roughly 20% of which are singletons. The source of this sequence is a male patient aged 2 to 10 who had a stem cell transplant for acute lymphoblastic leukemia, so the T cells may come from the graft donor. Sequenced here: PBMCs, mostly from graft donor cells, sampled 360 days after TCRalphabeta/CD19-depleted stem cell transplant.

This chain's CDR3 is CASSLGHPLSPYEQYF. DNA for the CDR3: TGCGCCAGCAGCTTGGGACACCCCCTTAGTCCCTACGAGCAGTACTTC. The chain employs TRBV5-1 and TRBJ2-7; D not certain. The germline V gene has CDR1 SGHRS and CDR2 YFSETQ. CDR3 length: 16 residues. V lost 0 bases, J lost 2 bases, and 15 bases lay in between. The complete variable domain, with remaining parts taken from reference TRBV5-1 and TRBJ2-7, reads KAGVTQTPRYLIKTRGQQVTLSCSPISGHRSVSWYQQTPGQGLQFLFEYFSETQRNKGNFPGRFSGRQFSNSRSEMNVSTLELGDSALYLCASSLGHPLSPYEQYFGPGTRLTVT.